These 9 T cell receptor beta chains came from one sample sequenced in a study of metastatic and nonmetastatic thyroid tumors (TCRdb year 2020). None of the patients had been given any treatment before thyroid surgery. The library relied on PCR. Sequencer: Illumina HiSeq 4000. Using fastp trimming at Q25 and MiXCR clonotype assembly, TCRdb reanalyzed the public sequencing data and kept in-frame beta chains. This sample comprises 20,000 to 30,000 clones, over 10% of them detected only once. Approximately 14% of the sample goes to the ten largest clones. Sequencing used blood. These receptors were taken from a female donor with papillary thyroid cancer or a benign thyroid nodule (not recorded which). Some clones in this sample may be carry-over from other donors' samples.

This clone appeared many times. The chain is built from TRBV10-3 and TRBJ2-5; 7 bases align to TRBD2. This CDR3 has 17 amino acids. Germline CDR1 is ENHRY and CDR2 is SYGVKD. The J segment lost 1 base and the V segment lost 2 bases, leaving 10 bases of the junction unmatched. The CDR3 is CAISERPPSGAQETQYF. The DNA for the CDR3 is TGTGCCATCAGTGAGCGGCCCCCTAGCGGAGCCCAAGAGACCCAGTACTTC.

This clone was detected ten times or more. The gene calls are TRBV5-1 and TRBJ2-6; D unresolved. From germline, CDR1 is SGHRS and CDR2 YFSETQ. V gave up 0 bases and J gave up 0 bases, with 7 bases separating them. This CDR3 has 16 amino acids. CDR3 in DNA: TGCGCCAGCAGCTTGGGGGCCAGCTCTGGGGCCAACGTCCTGACTTTC. Amino acid sequence: CASSLGASSGANVLTF.

Ten or more counts support this clone. The DNA for the CDR3 is TGCGCCAGCAGCCCAGCGGGAGCCCAAGAGACCCAGTACTTC. This encodes CASSPAGAQETQYF. V is TRBV4-1 and J is TRBJ2-5, with 8 bases fitting TRBD2. The CDR3 has 14 amino acids. Germline trimming cut 4 bases from V and 1 base from J; bases unmatched to any gene: 2. In germline, CDR1 is MGHRA, CDR2 YSYEKL.

The genes are TRBV20-1 and TRBJ2-5, with D perhaps matching TRBD1 (7 bases). The CDR3 is 13 amino acids. The germline CDR1 and CDR2 sequences are DFQATT and SNEGSKA (reference sequence). The V end was cut by 1 base, the J end by 5 bases, with 11 bases between. The CDR3 region is CSARVAGQETQYF. The CDR3 DNA reads TGCAGTGCTAGAGTGGCGGGACAGGAGACCCAGTACTTC.

This clone was seen repeatedly, ten times or more. The genes are TRBV6-1 and TRBJ1-2; 7 nucleotides match TRBD1. Germline CDR1 MNHNS, CDR2 SASEGT. This CDR3 region has 15 residues. Unmatched junction bases numbered 10, after V lost 5 bases and J lost 4 bases. This chain's CDR3 is CASSSTVQGTYGYTF. The CDR3 region has the DNA TGTGCCAGCAGTTCCACTGTACAGGGGACCTATGGCTACACCTTC.

This clone has at least ten counts. V gene TRBV28 combines with J gene TRBJ2-7; 7 bases agree with TRBD2. CDR3 length equals 14 residues. V lost 5 bases to trimming and J lost 1 base; unmatched junction nucleotides: 5. Germline loops: CDR1 MDHEN, CDR2 SYDVKM. The CDR3 sequence is CASSGVGGSYEQYF. DNA for the CDR3: TGTGCCAGCAGTGGGGTGGGGGGGTCCTACGAGCAGTACTTC. The full variable domain, its missing parts supplied by reference TRBV28 and TRBJ2-7, is DVKVTQSSRYLVKRTGEKVFLECVQDMDHENMFWYRQDPGLGLRLIYFSYDVKMKEKGDIPEGYSVSREKKERFSLILESASTNQTSMYLCASSGVGGSYEQYFGPGTRLTVT.

This clone was seen at least ten times. The rearrangement links TRBV7-2 to TRBJ2-7, with 8 bases fitting TRBD2. The germline gives CDR1 SGHTA, CDR2 FQGNSA. Germline trimming cut 0 bases from V and 3 bases from J; bases unmatched to any gene: 4. The CDR3 contains 15 residues. For the CDR3, the DNA is TGTGCCAGCAGCTTAGCGCCTAGCGGGCTCTACGAGCAGTACTTC. Translated, it gives CASSLAPSGLYEQYF.

This clone was recorded many times. The chain couples TRBV28 to TRBJ2-5; D is unclear. The V end lost 7 bases, the J end lost 3 bases, and 9 bases lay between the germline ends. This CDR3 has 12 amino acids. Germline values: CDR1 MDHEN, CDR2 SYDVKM. This CDR3 reads CASTPSKETQYF. CDR3 coding DNA: TGTGCCAGCACTCCCTCGAAAGAGACCCAGTACTTC.

In this sample, this clone turned up many times. V is TRBV4-1 and J is TRBJ1-5; the match to TRBD1 covers 12 bases. CDR3 length: 17 residues. CDR1 MGHRA and CDR2 YSYEKL come from the germline V gene. V lost 1 base and J lost 2; bases outside the gene matches: 3. The CDR3 sequence is CASSQAGTGGGNQPQHF. In DNA, the CDR3 is TGCGCCAGCAGCCAAGCCGGGACAGGGGGCGGCAATCAGCCCCAGCATTTT.